This T cell receptor beta chain originates from a study of early T cells in non-severe SARS-CoV-2 infection. Trimming took off 1 base at V and 5 bases at J, with 21 bases between the two ends. The CDR3 runs to 17 residues. Germline-derived CDR1 and CDR2 are SGDLS and YYNGEE. Overall study findings and caveats: VDJdb matching skewed toward anti-spike CD8 responses, missing private and CD4 specificities.

TCRdb re-called the 5' RACE reads through MiXCR, storing one row per CDR3 protein. In the table there are about 18,000 distinct CDR3 sequences, more than 5% of which are singletons. This clonotype was seen ten or more times. The antigen is unknown. The TCR originated in an adult who was a healthcare worker with PCR-confirmed SARS-CoV-2 infection or an uninfected control (not recorded which). The source material was whole blood. The rearrangement uses TRBV9 and TRBJ1-1; the D gene is possibly TRBD1 (6 bases). Here the CDR3 DNA reads TGTGCCAGCAGCGTACCCTGGACAGATTCGGTATGGACTGAAGCTTTCTTT. This encodes CASSVPWTDSVWTEAFF.